These 10 T cell receptor beta chains were all obtained from the same sample, sequenced in a study of blood T cell repertoires in COVID-19 (dated by TCRdb to 2020 to 2022). Library generation was performed with the immunoSEQ multiplex PCR assay. TCRdb retrieved this table from immuneACCESS and kept in-frame rearrangements only. Not all clones are present; in checked studies, unresolved V genes account for under half, and no reason is known for the remainder. The sample has 55,000 to 80,000 clones on record, about 81% of them singletons. Jointly, the top ten make up 9.2% of the sample. Sequencing was carried out using peripheral blood. The receptors were sampled from a human donor in a cohort sampled during active COVID-19.

The V and J genes are TRBV6-5 and TRBJ1-1; 7 bases map to TRBD1. Trimming took 6 bases from V and 2 from J; bases not matched to a gene: 9. Germline V gene sequence: CDR1 MNHEY, CDR2 SVGAGI. The CDR3 is 15 residues long. The CDR3 loop is CASRPLGDRNTEAFF. CDR3 bases: TGTGCCAGCAGGCCGCTTGGGGACAGAAACACTGAAGCTTTCTTT.

The chain employs TRBV9 and TRBJ1-6; TRBD1 is a possible D gene (5 bases). The CDR3 sequence is 15 residues long. V was trimmed by 3 bases and J by 10 bases, leaving 17 bases between them. Germline V lookup: CDR1 SGDLS, CDR2 YYNGEE. The CDR3 region is CASSEDPGNRSPLHF. CDR3 DNA: TGTGCCAGCAGCGAGGATCCTGGGAACAGGTCACCCCTCCACTTT.

A single count supports this clone. The CDR3 reads CASSLVGGSPATDSPLHF. The CDR3 DNA reads TGTGCCAGCAGCTTAGTTGGGGGGAGCCCAGCTACTGATTCACCCCTCCACTTT. This rearrangement joins TRBV11-2 to TRBJ1-6; the D gene is possibly TRBD1 (5 bases). The CDR3 runs 18 residues. Deletions cut 1 base from V and 8 bases from J, with 21 bases between. Looked up from germline, CDR1 is SGHAT and CDR2 is FQNNGV.

This chain links TRBV10-2 with TRBJ2-1; 9 bases agree with TRBD2. Per the germline V gene, CDR1 is WSHSY and CDR2 is SAAADI. The CDR3 runs 14 residues. The V segment lost 5 bases and the J segment 10 bases; nucleotides outside the gene matches: 9. This chain's CDR3 is CASSPAGGIREQFF. The CDR3 DNA is TGCGCCAGCAGTCCAGCGGGAGGCATTAGGGAGCAGTTCTTC.

In this sample, this clone turned up a few times. The chain combines TRBV7-3 with TRBJ2-2, with TRBD2 matching 7 bases. Per germline, CDR1 SGHTA and CDR2 FQGTGA. The CDR3 sequence is 16 residues long. V shed 4 bases, J shed 9 bases, and the junction held 14 bases outside the gene matches. For the CDR3, the DNA is TGTGCCAGCAGCTCCTCCGGGACTACCCTCGGCCGGGAGCTGTTTTTT. This sequence encodes CASSSSGTTLGRELFF.

The chain carries TRBV10-2 and TRBJ2-2, with 9 bases aligning to TRBD1. The germline V gene has CDR1 WSHSY and CDR2 SAAADI. CDR3 size: 18 residues. After removal of 3 bases from V and 0 bases from J, the junction contained 8 bases not matched to a gene. The CDR3 region is CASSEVGQGFANTGELFF. In nucleotides, the CDR3 is TGCGCCAGCAGTGAAGTGGGACAGGGCTTCGCGAACACCGGGGAGCTGTTTTTT.

This clone showed up just a few times. The genes are TRBV7-8 and TRBJ2-7; 8 bases line up with TRBD1. Germline V gene sequence: CDR1 SGHVS, CDR2 FQNEAQ. This CDR3 contains 16 residues. V dropped 4 bases and J dropped 3; count of bases not matched to a gene: 11. CDR3 amino acids: CASSSRRSGGGYEQYF. CDR3 coding DNA: TGTGCCAGCAGCTCGAGGAGGTCAGGGGGCGGCTACGAGCAGTACTTC.

The V and J genes are TRBV7-9 and TRBJ2-3; D may be TRBD2 (6 bases). Germline lookup yields CDR1 SEHNR and CDR2 FQNEAQ (reference sequence). The V gene lost 0 bases and the J gene lost 2 bases, with 21 bases spanning the gap. The CDR3 totals 19 residues. The CDR3 is CASSLAASSGLSPTDTQYF. The CDR3 bases are TGTGCCAGCAGCTTAGCAGCGTCGAGCGGGCTGTCCCCCACAGATACGCAGTATTTT.

J is TRBJ2-1 and V is TRBV11-2, with 11 bases lining up with TRBD2. The CDR3 contains 16 residues. CDR1 SGHAT and CDR2 FQNNGV come from the germline V gene. V dropped 6 bases and J dropped 2; count of bases not matched to a gene: 6. CDR3 sequence: CASRNIAGGPYNEQFF. As DNA, the CDR3 is TGTGCCAGCAGGAATATAGCGGGAGGGCCCTACAATGAGCAGTTCTTC.

The V and J genes are TRBV5-1 and TRBJ2-7; tentatively, D is TRBD2 (5 bases). The V gene lost 4 bases and the J gene lost 5 bases, with 10 bases spanning the gap. Germline V gene sequence: CDR1 SGHRS, CDR2 YFSETQ. The length of the CDR3 is 12 residues. CDR3 in amino acids: CASSLSSHEQYF. The CDR3 DNA reads as TGCGCCAGCAGCCTCTCTAGCCACGAGCAGTACTTC.